Shown below are 20 T cell receptor beta chains from a single sample sequenced in a study of T cell responses to AZD1222 COVID-19 vaccine. TCRdb's copy holds only in-frame clones and misses some; the assay was immunoSEQ multiplex PCR. The sample has 95,000 to 150,000 clones, about 89% seen once. The sequencing used peripheral blood, collected on day 0 of AZD1222 vaccination. These receptors were collected from an adult in good health.

The chain is built from TRBV28 and TRBJ2-1; the D is unclear. This CDR3 comprises 15 residues. The germline V and J ends were trimmed by 2 bases and 2 bases, with 10 bases remaining between them. Germline CDR1 and CDR2: MDHEN and SYDVKM. The CDR3 DNA sequence: TGTGCCAGCAGTTTAGCTGGATCCACCTACAATGAGCAGTTCTTC. This encodes CASSLAGSTYNEQFF.

The rearrangement uses TRBV5-1 and TRBJ2-1, with TRBD1 as a possible D gene (5 bases). This CDR3 has 12 amino acids. CDR1 SGHRS and CDR2 YFSETQ come from the germline V gene. V was cut by 3 bases and J by 5 bases, with 6 bases left in between. CDR3 amino acids: CASSSGHNEQFF. The DNA for the CDR3 is TGCGCCAGCAGCTCAGGGCACAATGAGCAGTTCTTC.

The chain employs TRBV9 and TRBJ2-3; D not certain. This CDR3 is 14 amino acids long. Trimming pared 2 bases from V and 3 bases from J, leaving 10 bases between. CDR1 is SGDLS, CDR2 YYNGEE, per germline. CDR3 loop: CASSVLGWTDTQYF. CDR3 DNA: TGTGCCAGCAGCGTCTTGGGGTGGACAGATACGCAGTATTTT.

The V gene is TRBV28, the J gene TRBJ1-1, with D unresolved. This CDR3 is built from 15 residues. Germline assignment: CDR1 MDHEN and CDR2 SYDVKM. The V and J ends lost 0 bases and 0 bases respectively, with 8 bases between them. For the CDR3, the DNA is TGTGCCAGCAGTTTATGGGCAGAAATGAACACTGAAGCTTTCTTT. Its protein product is CASSLWAEMNTEAFF.

The V call is TRBV12-5, the J call TRBJ1-1; D gene ambiguous. The CDR3 is 13 amino acids. V lost 1 base and J lost 3, with 6 bases in between. The germline gives CDR1 LGHNT, CDR2 FRNRAP. CDR3 coding DNA: TGTGCTAGTGGTTTGGACGGACACACTGAAGCTTTCTTT. Translated, it gives CASGLDGHTEAFF.

This chain links TRBV27 with TRBJ1-6; 9 nucleotides agree with TRBD1. There are 15 residues in the CDR3. The ends lost 6 bases at V and 10 bases at J; junction bases unmatched: 10. Per the germline V gene, CDR1 is MNHEY and CDR2 is SMNVEV (reference sequence). CDR3: CASSRRRDRDSPLHF. The CDR3 DNA reads as TGTGCCAGCAGCCGTAGGCGGGACAGGGACTCACCCCTCCACTTT.

The gene calls are TRBV6-1 and TRBJ1-2; D gene unclear. This CDR3 region has 15 residues. The germline gives CDR1 MNHNS, CDR2 SASEGT. Trimming removed 0 bases from V and 8 bases from J, with 16 bases in between. CDR3: CASSEAVGIRKGYTF. In DNA form, the CDR3 reads TGTGCCAGCAGTGAAGCAGTGGGGATTCGTAAGGGCTACACCTTC.

The chain employs TRBV28 and TRBJ1-2; D call uncertain. With 2 bases removed from V and 1 base from J, the gap between germline ends came to 23 bases. Germline assignment: CDR1 MDHEN and CDR2 SYDVKM. CDR3 length equals 19 residues. Here the CDR3 reads CASSLLTGDLERLNYGYTF. In nucleotides, the CDR3 is TGTGCCAGCAGTTTACTGACGGGTGACTTGGAGCGCCTTAACTATGGCTACACCTTC.

The chain employs TRBV7-9 and TRBJ1-1; D unresolved. Germline values: CDR1 SEHNR, CDR2 FQNEAQ (reference sequence). V was shortened by 1 base and J by 6 bases, with 6 bases between the two germline ends. The CDR3 covers 12 residues. CDR3 sequence: CASSLDSPEAFF. The CDR3 bases are TGTGCCAGCAGCTTAGATTCCCCTGAAGCTTTCTTT.

This chain joins TRBV6-4 and TRBJ2-1, with D unclear. This CDR3 has 15 amino acids. CDR1 and CDR2 from the germline V gene are MRHNA and SNTAGT. Trimming took off 0 bases at V and 5 bases at J, with 11 bases between the two ends. The CDR3 bases are TGTGCCAGCAGTGACTCGGCTAGGGTGGACAATGAGCAGTTCTTC. Encoded protein: CASSDSARVDNEQFF.

In its sample, this clone was seen a few times. The rearrangement links TRBV6-5 to TRBJ2-7; D uncertain. Germline CDR1 is MNHEY and CDR2 is SVGAGI. The CDR3 contains 13 residues. Deletions cut 6 bases from V and 3 bases from J, with 12 bases between. Here the CDR3 reads CASRQNDDYEQYF. CDR3 nucleotide sequence: TGTGCCAGCAGGCAAAACGACGACTACGAGCAGTACTTC.

The V call is TRBV5-4, the J call TRBJ2-1, with D possibly called TRBD1 or TRBD2 (5 bases each). Germline V lookup: CDR1 SGHNT, CDR2 YYREEE (reference sequence). The V and J ends lost 3 bases and 1 base respectively, with 14 bases between them. The CDR3 extends over 16 amino acids. The CDR3 DNA reads as TGTGCCAGCAGCTACGGGGCTACTCCTTCCTACAATGAGCAGTTCTTC. It yields the protein CASSYGATPSYNEQFF.

The V gene is TRBV27, the J gene TRBJ2-7; no reliable D call. V dropped 0 bases and J dropped 3 bases, with 15 bases sitting between them. CDR1 is MNHEY and CDR2 is SMNVEV in the germline V gene (reference sequence). The CDR3 loop spans 16 amino acids. The CDR3, as DNA: TGTGCCAGCAGTTTATCCTTGGGAAACCTGAACTACGAGCAGTACTTC. It translates to CASSLSLGNLNYEQYF.

The chain joins TRBV2 to TRBJ2-3; TRBD2 matches 7 bases. The V and J ends lost 6 bases and 1 base, in that order; junction bases with no gene match: 1. The V gene's germline CDR1 is SNHLY and CDR2 FYNNEI. This CDR3 region has 13 residues. The CDR3 region has the DNA TGTGCCAGCAGACGGGGGGGCACAGATACGCAGTATTTT. Its protein is CASRRGGTDTQYF.

This chain uses TRBV30 with TRBJ2-7; 14 nucleotides match TRBD2. Per germline, CDR1 GTSNPN and CDR2 SVGIG (reference sequence). Germline trimming cut 5 bases from V and 8 bases from J; bases unmatched to any gene: 2. The length of the CDR3 is 12 residues. CDR3: CAWGTSGSQQYF. CDR3 sequence (DNA): TGTGCCTGGGGGACTAGCGGGAGCCAGCAGTACTTC.

The J gene is TRBJ2-1, the V gene TRBV3-1 (or the pseudogene TRBV3-2), with 7 bases that match TRBD1. CDR3 length equals 19 residues. The germline gives CDR1 LGHDT, CDR2 YNNKEL (reference sequence). The V and J ends lost 0 bases and 0 bases, in that order; junction bases with no gene match: 11. CDR3 amino acids: CASSQDSYLDRASYNEQFF. The CDR3 region has the DNA TGTGCCAGCAGCCAAGACAGTTACCTCGACAGGGCCTCCTACAATGAGCAGTTCTTC.

The chain links TRBV18 to TRBJ1-2; no definite D call. The V and J ends lost 6 bases and 5 bases respectively, with 13 bases between them. CDR3 length equals 13 residues. The germline V gene encodes CDR1 KGHSH and CDR2 LQKENI. CDR3 residues: CASSARAFYGYTF. The CDR3 DNA reads TGTGCCAGCTCGGCGAGGGCCTTTTATGGCTACACCTTC.

V gene TRBV4-1 combines with J gene TRBJ1-2; D is possibly TRBD1 (5 bases). V was cut by 0 bases and J by 5 bases, with 16 bases left in between. CDR3 length: 16 residues. Germline CDR1 reads MGHRA; CDR2 reads YSYEKL. For the CDR3, the DNA is TGCGCCAGCAGCCAAGAGGACACGAGGTTAGCATATGGCTACACCTTC. Amino acids: CASSQEDTRLAYGYTF.

This sequence joins TRBV9 and TRBJ1-1, with D possibly being TRBD1 (5 bases). V lost 4 bases and J lost 4, with 23 bases in between. The CDR3 sequence is 17 residues long. CDR1 is SGDLS, CDR2 YYNGEE, per germline. Here the CDR3 DNA reads TGTGCCAGCAGCATTGCCCCCCGGGGGTCGGTCGGCACTGAAGCTTTCTTT. It is translated as CASSIAPRGSVGTEAFF.

This rearrangement joins TRBV19 to TRBJ1-1; 7 bases fit TRBD1. Germline lookup yields CDR1 LNHDA and CDR2 SQIVND (reference sequence). J lost 5 bases, V lost 6 bases, and 18 bases had no gene match. The CDR3 is made up of 17 amino acids. In DNA form, the CDR3 reads TGTGCCAGTAGCCCCCCGACAGGGTGGGTCATAAAGACTGAAGCTTTCTTT. It is translated as CASSPPTGWVIKTEAFF.